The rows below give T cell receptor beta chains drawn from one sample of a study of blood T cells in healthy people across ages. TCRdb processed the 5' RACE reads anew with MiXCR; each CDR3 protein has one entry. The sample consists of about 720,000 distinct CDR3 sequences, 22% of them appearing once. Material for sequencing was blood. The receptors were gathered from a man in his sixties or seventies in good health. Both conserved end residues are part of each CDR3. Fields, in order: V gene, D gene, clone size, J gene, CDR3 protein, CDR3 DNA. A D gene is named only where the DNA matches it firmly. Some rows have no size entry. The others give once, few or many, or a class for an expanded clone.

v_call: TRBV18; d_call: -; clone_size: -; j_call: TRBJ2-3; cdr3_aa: CASSSGPDTDTQYF; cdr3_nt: TGTGCCAGCTCGTCGGGGCCGGACACAGATACGCAGTATTTT
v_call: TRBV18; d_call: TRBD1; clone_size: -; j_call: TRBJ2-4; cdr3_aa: CASSLREQGENIQYF; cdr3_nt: TGTGCCAGCTCCTTGCGTGAACAGGGGGAAAACATTCAGTACTTC
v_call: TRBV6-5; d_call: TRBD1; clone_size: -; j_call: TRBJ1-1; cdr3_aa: CASRSGGANEAFF; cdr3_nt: TGTGCCAGCAGGTCAGGGGGCGCAAATGAAGCTTTCTTT
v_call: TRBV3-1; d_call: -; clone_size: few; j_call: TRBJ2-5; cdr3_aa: CANSQGTSSKTQYF; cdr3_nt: TGTGCCAACAGCCAAGGGACCTCCTCTAAGACCCAGTACTTC
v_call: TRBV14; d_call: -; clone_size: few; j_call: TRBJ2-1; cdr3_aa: CASSQGWRRSDSCNEQFF; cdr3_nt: TGTGCCAGCAGCCAAGGGTGGAGAAGGTCTGACTCCTGCAATGAGCAGTTCTTC
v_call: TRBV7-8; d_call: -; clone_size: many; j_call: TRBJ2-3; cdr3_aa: CASSFRTGTDTQYF; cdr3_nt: TGTGCCAGCAGCTTTAGGACAGGCACAGATACGCAGTATTTT
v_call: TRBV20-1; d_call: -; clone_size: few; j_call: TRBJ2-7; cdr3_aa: CSAADGSYEQYF; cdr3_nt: TGCAGTGCTGCGGACGGTTCCTACGAGCAGTACTTC
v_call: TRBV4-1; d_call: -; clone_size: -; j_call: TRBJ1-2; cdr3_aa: CASSQQTDLYYGYTF; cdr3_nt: TGCGCCAGCAGCCAACAGACAGATCTCTACTATGGCTACACCTTC
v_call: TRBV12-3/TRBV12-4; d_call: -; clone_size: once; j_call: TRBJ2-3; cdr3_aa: CASTQGRARADAQYF; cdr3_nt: TGTGCCAGCACTCAGGGCCGAGCGAGAGCAGATGCGCAGTATTTC
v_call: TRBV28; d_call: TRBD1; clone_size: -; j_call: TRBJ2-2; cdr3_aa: CASSSGDRGWNTGELFF; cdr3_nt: TGTGCCAGCAGTTCTGGGGACAGGGGATGGAACACCGGGGAGCTGTTTTTT
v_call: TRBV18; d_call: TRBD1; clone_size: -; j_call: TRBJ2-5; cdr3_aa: CASSLWTGGQETQYF; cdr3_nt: TGTGCCAGCTCACTATGGACAGGGGGCCAAGAGACCCAGTACTTC
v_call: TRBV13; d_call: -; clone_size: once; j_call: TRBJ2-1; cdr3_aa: CASSFVYLRGPANEQFF; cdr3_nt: TGTGCCAGCAGCTTTGTGTATCTTCGGGGCCCGGCCAATGAGCAGTTCTTC
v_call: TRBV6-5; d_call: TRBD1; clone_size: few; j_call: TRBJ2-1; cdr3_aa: CASSYDRGLVEQFF; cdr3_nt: TGTGCCAGCAGCTACGACAGGGGGCTCGTTGAGCAGTTCTTC
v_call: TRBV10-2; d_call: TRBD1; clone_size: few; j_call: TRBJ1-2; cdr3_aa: CASRQGGRDGYTF; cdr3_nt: TGCGCCAGCAGGCAGGGGGGTAGGGATGGCTACACCTTC
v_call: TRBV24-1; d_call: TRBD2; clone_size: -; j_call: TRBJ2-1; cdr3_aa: CATSDGLAFNEQFF; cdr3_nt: TGTGCCACCAGTGATGGACTAGCGTTCAATGAGCAGTTCTTC
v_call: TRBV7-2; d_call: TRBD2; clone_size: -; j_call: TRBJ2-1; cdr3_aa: CASSSPGLAGSNEQFF; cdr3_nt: TGTGCCAGCAGCTCACCGGGACTAGCGGGAAGTAATGAGCAGTTCTTC
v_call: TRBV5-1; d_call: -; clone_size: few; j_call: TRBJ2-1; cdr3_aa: CASRVGDEQFF; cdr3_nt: TGCGCCAGCAGGGTTGGGGATGAGCAGTTCTTC
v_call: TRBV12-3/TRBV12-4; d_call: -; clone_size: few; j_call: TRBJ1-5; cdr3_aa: CASRAGNQPQHF; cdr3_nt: TGTGCCAGCAGGGCGGGCAATCAGCCCCAGCATTTT
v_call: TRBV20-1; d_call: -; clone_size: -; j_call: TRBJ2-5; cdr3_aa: CSAATGTSTRWGETQYF; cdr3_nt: TGCAGTGCTGCAACCGGGACTTCCACCCGATGGGGTGAGACCCAGTACTTC
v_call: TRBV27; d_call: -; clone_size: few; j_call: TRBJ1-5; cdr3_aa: CASAPYRDQPQHF; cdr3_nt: TGTGCCAGCGCCCCCTACAGGGATCAGCCCCAGCATTTT